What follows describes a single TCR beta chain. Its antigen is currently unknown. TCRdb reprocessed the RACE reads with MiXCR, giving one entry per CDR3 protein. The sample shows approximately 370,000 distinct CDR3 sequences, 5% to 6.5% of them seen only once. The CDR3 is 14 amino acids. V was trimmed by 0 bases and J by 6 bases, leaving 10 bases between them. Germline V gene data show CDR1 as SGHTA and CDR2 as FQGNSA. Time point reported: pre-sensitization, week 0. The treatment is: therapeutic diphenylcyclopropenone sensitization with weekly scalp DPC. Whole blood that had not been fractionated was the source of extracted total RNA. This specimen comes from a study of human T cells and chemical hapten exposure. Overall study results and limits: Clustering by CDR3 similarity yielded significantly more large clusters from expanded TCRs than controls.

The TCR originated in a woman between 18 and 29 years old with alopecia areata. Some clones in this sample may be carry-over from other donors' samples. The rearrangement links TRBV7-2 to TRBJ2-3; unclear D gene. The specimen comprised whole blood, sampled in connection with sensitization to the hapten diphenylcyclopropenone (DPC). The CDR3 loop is CASSLAFLRDTQYF. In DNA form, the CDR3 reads TGTGCCAGCAGCTTAGCTTTTTTGAGGGATACGCAGTATTTT.